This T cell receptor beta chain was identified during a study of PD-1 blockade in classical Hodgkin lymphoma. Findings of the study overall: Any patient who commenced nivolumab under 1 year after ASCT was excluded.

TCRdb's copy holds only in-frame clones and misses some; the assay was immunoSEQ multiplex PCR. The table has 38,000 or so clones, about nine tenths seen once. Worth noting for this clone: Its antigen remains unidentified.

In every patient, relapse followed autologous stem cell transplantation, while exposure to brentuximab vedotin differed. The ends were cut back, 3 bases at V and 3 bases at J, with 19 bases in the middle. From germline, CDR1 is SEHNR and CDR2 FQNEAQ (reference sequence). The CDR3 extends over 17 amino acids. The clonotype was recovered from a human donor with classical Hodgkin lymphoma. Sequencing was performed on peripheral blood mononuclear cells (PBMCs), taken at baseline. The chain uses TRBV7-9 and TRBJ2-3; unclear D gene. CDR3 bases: TGTGCCAGCAGCTTGTTTCGTGGAACCCTGGATACAGATACGCAGTATTTT. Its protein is CASSLFRGTLDTDTQYF.